This T cell receptor (beta chain) stems from a study of post-analysis software for immune sequencing data. Overall study context: Patients had relapsing-remitting, secondary progressive or progressive-relapsing multiple sclerosis; some lacked subtype.

CDR3 length: 15 residues. Germline V gene sequence: CDR1 SGHVS, CDR2 FQNEAQ. J was trimmed by 2 bases and V by 6 bases; bases with no gene match: 5. Unique molecular identifiers tagged the TCR beta cDNA libraries. Each CDR3 protein is one row after TCRdb ran MiXCR on the PCR reads. Of about 810,000 distinct CDR3 sequences in the sample, approximately 53% were seen once. This clonotype was counted a few times. Its antigen is still unknown. General study results and limits: People with multiple sclerosis had a significantly lower normalized Chao1 diversity than controls did. Several TRBV segments were more frequent in patients than controls; TRBV5-6, TRBV5-1 and TRBV20-1 belonged to this group.

Source material: blood. This sequence was found in a girl between 5 and 17 years old with multiple sclerosis. V usage is TRBV7-8 and J usage is TRBJ2-1; 9 bases are shared with TRBD1. CDR3 sequence reads: CASRAGTGTYNEQFF. CDR3 bases: TGTGCCAGCAGGGCCGGGACAGGGACCTACAATGAGCAGTTCTTC.